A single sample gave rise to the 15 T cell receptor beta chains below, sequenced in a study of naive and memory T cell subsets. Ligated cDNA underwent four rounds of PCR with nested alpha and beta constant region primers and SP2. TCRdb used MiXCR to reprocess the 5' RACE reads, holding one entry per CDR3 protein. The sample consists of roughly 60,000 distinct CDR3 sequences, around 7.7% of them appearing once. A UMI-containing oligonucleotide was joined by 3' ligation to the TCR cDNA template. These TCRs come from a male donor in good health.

The CDR3 DNA follows: TGTGCCAGCAGTGACGAGGCCTACGAGCAGTACTTC. Protein: CASSDEAYEQYF. J is TRBJ2-7 and V is TRBV25-1, with D hard to call. The V and J ends lost 3 bases and 2 bases respectively, with 5 bases between them. Germline assignment: CDR1 MGHDK and CDR2 SYGVNS. There are 12 residues in the CDR3.

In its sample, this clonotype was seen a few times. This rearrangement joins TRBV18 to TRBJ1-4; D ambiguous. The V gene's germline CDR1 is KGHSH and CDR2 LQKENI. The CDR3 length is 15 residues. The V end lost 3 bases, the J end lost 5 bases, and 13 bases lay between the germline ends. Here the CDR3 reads CASSPDSRRNEKLFF. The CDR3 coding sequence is TGTGCCAGCTCACCTGACTCGCGGCGAAATGAAAAACTGTTTTTT.

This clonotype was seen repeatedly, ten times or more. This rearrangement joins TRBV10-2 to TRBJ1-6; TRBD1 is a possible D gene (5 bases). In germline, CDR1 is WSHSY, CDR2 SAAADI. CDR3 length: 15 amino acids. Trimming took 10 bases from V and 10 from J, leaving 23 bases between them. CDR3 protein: CANEVKGLLWSPLHF. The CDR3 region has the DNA TGCGCCAATGAGGTTAAGGGGTTGTTGTGGTCACCCCTCCACTTT.

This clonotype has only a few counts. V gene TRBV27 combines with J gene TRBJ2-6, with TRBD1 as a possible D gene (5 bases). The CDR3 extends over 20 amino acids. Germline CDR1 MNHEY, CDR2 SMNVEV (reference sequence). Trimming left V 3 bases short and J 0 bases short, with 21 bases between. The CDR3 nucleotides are TGTGCCAGCAGTTTCCTGCCCTCCTCCCGACAGCTCTCTGGGGCCAACGTCCTGACTTTC. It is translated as CASSFLPSSRQLSGANVLTF. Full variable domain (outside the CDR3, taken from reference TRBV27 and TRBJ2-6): EAQVTQNPRYLITVTGKKLTVTCSQNMNHEYMSWYRQDPGLGLRQIYYSMNVEVTDKGDVPEGYKVSRKEKRNFPLILESPSPNQTSLYFCASSFLPSSRQLSGANVLTFGAGSRLTVL.

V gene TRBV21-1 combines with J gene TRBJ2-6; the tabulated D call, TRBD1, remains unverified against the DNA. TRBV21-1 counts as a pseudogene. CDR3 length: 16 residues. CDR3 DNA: TGTGCCAGCAGCCCCCGACAGCACTCTGGGGCCAACGTCCTGACTTTC. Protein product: CASSPRQHSGANVLTF.

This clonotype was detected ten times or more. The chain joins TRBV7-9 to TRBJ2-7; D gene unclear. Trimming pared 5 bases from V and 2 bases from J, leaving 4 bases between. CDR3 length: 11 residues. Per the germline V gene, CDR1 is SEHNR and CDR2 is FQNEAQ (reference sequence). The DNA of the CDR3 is TGTGCCAGCAGCAGAGCCTACGAGCAGTACTTC. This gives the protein CASSRAYEQYF.

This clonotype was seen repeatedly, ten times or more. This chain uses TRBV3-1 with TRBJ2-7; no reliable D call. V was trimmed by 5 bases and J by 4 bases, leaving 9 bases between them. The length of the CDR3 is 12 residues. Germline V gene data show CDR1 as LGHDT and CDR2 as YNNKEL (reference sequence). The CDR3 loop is CASSSLIYEQYF. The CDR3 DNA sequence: TGTGCCAGCAGCTCCCTTATTTACGAGCAGTACTTC.

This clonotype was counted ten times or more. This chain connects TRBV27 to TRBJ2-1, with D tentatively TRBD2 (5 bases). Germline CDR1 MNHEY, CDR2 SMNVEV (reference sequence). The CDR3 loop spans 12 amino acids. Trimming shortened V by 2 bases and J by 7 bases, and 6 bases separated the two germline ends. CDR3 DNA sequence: TGTGCCAGCAGTTTAGGCGGGAATGAGCAGTTCTTC. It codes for CASSLGGNEQFF.

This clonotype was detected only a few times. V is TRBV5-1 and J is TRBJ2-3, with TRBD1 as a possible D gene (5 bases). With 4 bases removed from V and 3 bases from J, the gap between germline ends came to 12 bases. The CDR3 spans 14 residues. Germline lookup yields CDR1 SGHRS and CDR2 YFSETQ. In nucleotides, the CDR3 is TGCGCCAGCAGCCCAGCAGGGAAGACAGATACGCAGTATTTT. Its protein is CASSPAGKTDTQYF.

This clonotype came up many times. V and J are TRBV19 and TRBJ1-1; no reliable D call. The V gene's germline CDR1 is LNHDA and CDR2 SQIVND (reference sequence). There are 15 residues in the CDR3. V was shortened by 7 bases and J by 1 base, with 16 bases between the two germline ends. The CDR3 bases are TGTGCCAGTATTGAAATCAACAGACCGAACACTGAAGCTTTCTTT. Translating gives CASIEINRPNTEAFF.

Here the CDR3 DNA reads TGTGCCAGCAGCCAAAAAGAGAACACTGAAGCTTTCTTT. Translated, it gives CASSQKENTEAFF. This chain joins TRBV6-1 and TRBJ1-1, with no clear D. V gave up 6 bases and J gave up 1 base, with 9 bases separating them. From germline, CDR1 is MNHNS and CDR2 SASEGT. The CDR3 extends over 13 amino acids.

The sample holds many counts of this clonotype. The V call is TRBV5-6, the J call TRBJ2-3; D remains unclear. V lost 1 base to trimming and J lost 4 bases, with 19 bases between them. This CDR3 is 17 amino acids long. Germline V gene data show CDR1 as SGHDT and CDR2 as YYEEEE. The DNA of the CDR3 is TGTGCCAGCAGCTTGCGACCCTCCCTCCCAGCACCAGATACGCAGTATTTT. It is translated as CASSLRPSLPAPDTQYF.

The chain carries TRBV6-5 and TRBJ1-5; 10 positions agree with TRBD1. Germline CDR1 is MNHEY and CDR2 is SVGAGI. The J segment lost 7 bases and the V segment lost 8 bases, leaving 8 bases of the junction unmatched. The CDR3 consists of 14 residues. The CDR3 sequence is CASGPGQGLQPQHF. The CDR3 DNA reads TGTGCCAGCGGCCCGGGACAGGGGCTACAGCCCCAGCATTTT.

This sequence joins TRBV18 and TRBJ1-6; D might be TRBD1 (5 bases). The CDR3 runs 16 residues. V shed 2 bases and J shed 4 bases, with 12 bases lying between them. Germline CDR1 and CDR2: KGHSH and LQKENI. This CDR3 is CASSPSVGVYNSPLHF. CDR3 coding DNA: TGTGCCAGCTCACCAAGTGTAGGGGTTTATAATTCACCCCTCCACTTT. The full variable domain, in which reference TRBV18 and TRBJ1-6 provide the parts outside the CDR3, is NAGVMQNPRHLVRRRGQEARLRCSPMKGHSHVYWYRQLPEEGLKFMVYLQKENIIDESGMPKERFSAEFPKEGPSILRIQQVVRGDSAAYFCASSPSVGVYNSPLHFGNGTRLTVT.

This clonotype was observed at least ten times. The CDR3, as DNA: TGTGCCAGCAGCCAAACCAGGAGTCAGCCCCAGCATTTT. Its protein product is CASSQTRSQPQHF. V is TRBV3-1 and J is TRBJ1-5; unclear D gene. Trimming removed 2 bases from V and 6 bases from J, with 8 bases in between. Germline lookup yields CDR1 LGHDT and CDR2 YNNKEL (reference sequence). This CDR3 region has 13 residues. Full variable domain (outside the CDR3, taken from reference TRBV3-1 and TRBJ1-5): DTAVSQTPKYLVTQMGNDKSIKCEQNLGHDTMYWYKQDSKKFLKIMFSYNNKELIINETVPNRFSPKSPDKAHLNLHINSLELGDSAVYFCASSQTRSQPQHFGDGTRLSIL.